This TCR beta chain emerged from a study of cytomegalovirus exposure and HLA in healthy donors. Broader study findings: Of the V segments, some could not be distinguished, including TRBV6-2 and TRBV6-3, and were excluded.

Note on this clone: Its antigen remains unknown.

It was with 60 Vbeta and 13 Jbeta primers that the PCR ran. Sequenced by immunoSEQ multiplex PCR; TCRdb stores in-frame clones only, minus some. The sample lists 110,000 or so clones; 70% to 85% were seen once. The length of the CDR3 is 11 residues. The germline V gene has CDR1 SQVTM and CDR2 ANQGSEA. V dropped 1 base and J dropped 10 bases, with 10 bases sitting between them. Sequencing was carried out using PBMCs. This TCR was recovered from a woman aged 18 to 35 in good health and CMV-seronegative. The chain combines TRBV29-1 with TRBJ1-1; D may be TRBD1 (6 bases). The CDR3 bases are TGCAGCGTTGAAGTAGGGGGTAGAGCTTTCTTT. This gives the protein CSVEVGGRAFF.